This TCR beta chain came from a study of CD8 T cells in Susac syndrome. Patients with stable or active relapsing-remitting disease, all of them treatment-naive, made up the multiple sclerosis controls. RNA amounts of roughly 0.5 to 1 ug underwent reverse transcription with random hexamers. immunoSEQ multiplex PCR amplified TCR beta CDR3 across 54 Vbeta, 13 Jbeta. TCRdb ran MiXCR on the immunoSEQ multiplex PCR reads and lists one entry per CDR3 protein. The sample consists of about 290,000 distinct CDR3 sequences, approximately 90% of them appearing once. Germline loops: CDR1 SNHLY, CDR2 FYNNEI. V lost 0 bases, J lost 0 bases, and 6 bases stayed unmatched. CDR3 size: 18 residues.

The sequencing input was CD8+ T cells from PBMCs. The rearrangement links TRBV2 to TRBJ2-1; the match to TRBD2 covers 9 bases. The sequence was collected from a human donor with multiple sclerosis. Here the CDR3 DNA reads TGTGCCAGCAGTGAAGCGCTTACTAGCGGGTCCTCCTACAATGAGCAGTTCTTC. Translation: CASSEALTSGSSYNEQFF. The entire variable domain, with the rest obtained from reference TRBV2 and TRBJ2-1, is as follows: EPEVTQTPSHQVTQMGQEVILRCVPISNHLYFYWYRQILGQKVEFLVSFYNNEISEKSEIFDDQFSVERPDGSNFTLKIRSTKLEDSAMYFCASSEALTSGSSYNEQFFGPGTRLTVL.